This entry lists 29 T cell receptor beta chains sequenced from one sample in a study of cytomegalovirus exposure and HLA in healthy donors. Vbeta (60) and Jbeta (13) primers were used in the PCR. Repertoires were generated with immunoSEQ multiplex PCR, while TCRdb's copy carries only in-frame clones and drops some. The table shows 200,000 to 300,000 clones, with more than 75% occurring only once. Sample: PBMCs. The receptors derive from a woman between 35 and 50 years old in good health and CMV-seropositive.

The chain is built from TRBV18 and TRBJ1-2; D may be TRBD1 (5 bases). Trimming took 3 bases from V and 2 from J, leaving 10 bases between them. Per germline, CDR1 KGHSH and CDR2 LQKENI. This CDR3 has 14 amino acids. CDR3 in amino acids: CASSPGGVNYGYTF. CDR3 DNA: TGTGCCAGCTCACCCGGGGGGGTCAACTATGGCTACACCTTC.

V is TRBV15 and J is TRBJ2-5; TRBD2 aligns across 13 bases. CDR1 is LNHNV and CDR2 is YYDKDF in the germline V gene (reference sequence). The CDR3 loop spans 17 amino acids. The ends lost 1 base at V and 1 base at J; junction bases unmatched: 3. This CDR3 is CATSRGTSGGFQETQYF. Here the CDR3 DNA reads TGTGCCACCAGCAGAGGGACTAGCGGGGGTTTCCAAGAGACCCAGTACTTC.

The chain links TRBV27 to TRBJ1-4; 7 bases line up with TRBD1. Trimming cost V 3 bases and J 4 bases; bases outside gene matches: 2. Germline V gene sequence: CDR1 MNHEY, CDR2 SMNVEV (reference sequence). This CDR3 spans 14 amino acids. The CDR3 loop reads CASSFRQGNEKLFF. CDR3 coding DNA: TGTGCCAGCAGTTTTCGACAGGGTAATGAAAAACTGTTTTTT.

The chain uses TRBV7-3 and TRBJ2-2; TRBD1 matches 11 bases. This CDR3 is built from 16 residues. In germline, CDR1 is SGHTA, CDR2 FQGTGA. The V and J ends lost 5 bases and 2 bases, in that order; junction bases with no gene match: 4. The CDR3 sequence: CASSARTGGNTGELFF. The CDR3 DNA is TGTGCCAGCAGCGCCCGGACAGGGGGCAACACCGGGGAGCTGTTTTTT.

The chain is built from TRBV19 and TRBJ1-5; unclear D gene. Germline values: CDR1 LNHDA, CDR2 SQIVND (reference sequence). Trimming took 10 bases from V and 2 from J, leaving 15 bases between them. The CDR3 contains 14 residues. The CDR3 loop reads CATTLRLGNQPQHF. CDR3 coding DNA: TGTGCCACTACCCTTCGTCTGGGCAATCAGCCCCAGCATTTT. Together with reference TRBV19 and TRBJ1-5, the CDR3 gives the full variable domain: DGGITQSPKYLFRKEGQNVTLSCEQNLNHDAMYWYRQDPGQGLRLIYYSQIVNDFQKGDIAEGYSVSREKKESFPLTVTSAQKNPTAFYLCATTLRLGNQPQHFGDGTRLSIL.

This clone was seen a few times. The chain carries TRBV6-5 and TRBJ1-2, with TRBD1 as a possible D gene (5 bases). The CDR3 length is 14 residues. Trimming removed 4 bases from V and 4 bases from J, with 13 bases in between. Germline values: CDR1 MNHEY, CDR2 SVGAGI. The CDR3 here is CASSSPGGIYGYTF. CDR3 bases: TGTGCCAGCAGTTCCCCCGGGGGGATCTATGGCTACACCTTC.

The rearrangement links TRBV6-5 to TRBJ2-7, with TRBD2 matching 7 bases. The germline gives CDR1 MNHEY, CDR2 SVGAGI. V lost 6 bases, J lost 9 bases, and 14 bases stayed unmatched. The CDR3 has 14 residues. The CDR3 coding sequence is TGTGCCAGCAGGTCGACTAGCCCTGGGGGAGGGCAGTACTTC. Translation gives CASRSTSPGGGQYF.

The chain couples TRBV18 to TRBJ2-7; TRBD1 agrees at 7 bases. This CDR3 has 14 residues. Losses at the gene ends were 3 bases for V and 3 bases for J; bases not matched to a gene: 5. CDR1 and CDR2 from the germline V gene are KGHSH and LQKENI. CDR3 sequence: CASSPRTGGYEQYF. The CDR3 DNA reads as TGTGCCAGCTCACCCAGGACAGGCGGCTACGAGCAGTACTTC. The variable domain in full, with the rest retrieved from reference TRBV18 and TRBJ2-7, is NAGVMQNPRHLVRRRGQEARLRCSPMKGHSHVYWYRQLPEEGLKFMVYLQKENIIDESGMPKERFSAEFPKEGPSILRIQQVVRGDSAAYFCASSPRTGGYEQYFGPGTRLTVT.

V and J are TRBV7-2 and TRBJ2-5, with 7 bases matching TRBD2. There are 21 residues in the CDR3. V trimming: 0 bases; J trimming: 4 bases; junction bases outside the gene matches: 23. The germline V gene has CDR1 SGHTA and CDR2 FQGNSA. Here the CDR3 DNA reads TGTGCCAGCAGCTTAGCATTCCGACGGTGGGACTACCACGGGAGTATAGAGACCCAGTACTTC. Translation gives CASSLAFRRWDYHGSIETQYF.

The chain couples TRBV9 to TRBJ2-1, with 8 bases lining up with TRBD1. Per germline, CDR1 SGDLS and CDR2 YYNGEE. This CDR3 has 16 amino acids. After removal of 3 bases from V and 0 bases from J, the junction contained 5 bases not matched to a gene. The DNA of the CDR3 is TGTGCCAGCAGCGCCGGACAGGGTCCCTCCTACAATGAGCAGTTCTTC. It specifies CASSAGQGPSYNEQFF. Using reference TRBV9 and TRBJ2-1 for the parts outside the CDR3, the full variable domain is DSGVTQTPKHLITATGQRVTLRCSPRSGDLSVYWYQQSLDQGLQFLIQYYNGEERAKGNILERFSAQQFPDLHSELNLSSLELGDSALYFCASSAGQGPSYNEQFFGPGTRLTVL.

This chain links TRBV6-6 with TRBJ1-4; maybe TRBD1 (5 bases). The V end was cut by 0 bases, the J end by 4 bases, with 9 bases between. CDR3 size: 15 residues. CDR1 is MNHNY and CDR2 is SVGAGI in the germline V gene (reference sequence). CDR3 nucleotides: TGTGCCAGCAGTTACTCTGGGGCGAGTAATGAAAAACTGTTTTTT. Encoded protein: CASSYSGASNEKLFF.

This chain links TRBV19 with TRBJ2-5, with 7 bases that match TRBD1. CDR1 is LNHDA, CDR2 SQIVND, per germline (reference sequence). CDR3 length equals 13 residues. Losses at the gene ends were 3 bases for V and 5 bases for J; bases not matched to a gene: 3. In nucleotides, the CDR3 is TGTGCCAGTAGTATCGGACAGGAGGAGACCCAGTACTTC. Its protein is CASSIGQEETQYF.

V usage is TRBV5-1 and J usage is TRBJ2-7; D perhaps matches TRBD2 (6 bases). The ends were cut back, 4 bases at V and 1 base at J, with 12 bases in the middle. There are 14 residues in the CDR3. Germline CDR1 reads SGHRS; CDR2 reads YFSETQ. CDR3 in DNA: TGCGCCAGCAGCGAATCCGGGAGATCCTACGAGCAGTACTTC. This codes for CASSESGRSYEQYF.

V gene TRBV7-1 combines with J gene TRBJ2-1; 8 nucleotides align to TRBD2. TRBV7-1 is treated as an ORF (open reading frame) with a function not yet certain. The CDR3 spans 24 residues. V shed 3 bases and J 4 bases; nucleotides not matched to a gene: 32. Written as DNA, the CDR3 is TGTGCCAGCAGCTCGACATTAAAGGGAAAGGGTGGGCCAGAATGGCGGGGGGCTTACAATGAGCAGTTCTTC. This gives the protein CASSSTLKGKGGPEWRGAYNEQFF.

V usage is TRBV11-2 and J usage is TRBJ1-6; 8 positions agree with TRBD1. This CDR3 is built from 16 residues. Germline assignment: CDR1 SGHAT and CDR2 FQNNGV. With 1 base clipped from V and 7 bases from J, the junction kept 6 bases outside the gene matches. This chain's CDR3 is CASSLGAGGKNSPLHF. The CDR3 nucleotides are TGTGCCAGCAGCTTAGGGGCAGGGGGCAAGAATTCACCCCTCCACTTT. Full variable domain (remainder filled in from reference TRBV11-2 and TRBJ1-6): EAGVAQSPRYKIIEKRQSVAFWCNPISGHATLYWYQQILGQGPKLLIQFQNNGVVDDSQLPKDRFSAERLKGVDSTLKIQPAKLEDSAVYLCASSLGAGGKNSPLHFGNGTRLTVT.

The chain has TRBV19 and TRBJ1-1; TRBD1 aligns across 10 bases. This CDR3 is built from 15 residues. Looked up from germline, CDR1 is LNHDA and CDR2 is SQIVND (reference sequence). Unmatched junction bases numbered 5, after V lost 6 bases and J lost 1 base. CDR3 bases: TGTGCCAGTAGACAGACAGGGGGCCGGAACACTGAAGCTTTCTTT. Its translation is CASRQTGGRNTEAFF.

This chain uses TRBV18 with TRBJ1-1, with 10 bases lining up with TRBD1. V dropped 6 bases and J dropped 1; count of bases not matched to a gene: 5. Germline CDR1 KGHSH, CDR2 LQKENI. This CDR3 region has 15 residues. CDR3 loop: CASSRGTGANTEAFF. Here the CDR3 DNA reads TGTGCCAGCTCGCGTGGGACAGGGGCGAACACTGAAGCTTTCTTT.

This clone was observed a single time. V and J are TRBV7-2 and TRBJ1-3; unclear D gene. The CDR3 is made up of 15 amino acids. The V and J ends lost 2 bases and 4 bases respectively, with 12 bases between them. Germline V lookup: CDR1 SGHTA, CDR2 FQGNSA. CDR3 sequence (DNA): TGTGCCAGCAGCTTACTCCCCGACACCGGAAACACCATATATTTT. Its translation is CASSLLPDTGNTIYF.

The chain carries TRBV7-2 and TRBJ1-2; D perhaps matches TRBD1 (5 bases). V was cut by 4 bases and J by 5 bases, with 11 bases left in between. The CDR3 has 13 amino acids. The germline CDR1 and CDR2 sequences are SGHTA and FQGNSA. DNA for the CDR3: TGTGCCAGCAGCTACAACGGGGGGTATGGCTACACCTTC. It translates to CASSYNGGYGYTF.

The V and J genes are TRBV30 and TRBJ2-1, with 7 bases that match TRBD1. CDR1 and CDR2 (germline): GTSNPN, SVGIG (reference sequence). Losses at the gene ends were 3 bases for V and 2 bases for J; bases not matched to a gene: 10. The CDR3 contains 16 residues. The CDR3 reads CAWSETGMVAYNEQFF. The CDR3, as DNA: TGTGCCTGGAGCGAGACAGGGATGGTCGCCTACAATGAGCAGTTCTTC.

The gene calls are TRBV30 and TRBJ2-3, with TRBD2 matching over 10 bases. The germline CDR1 and CDR2 sequences are GTSNPN and SVGIG (reference sequence). The trim removed 4 bases at V and 6 bases at J, leaving 4 bases unmatched. The CDR3 is 13 amino acids. The CDR3: CAWTSGSADTQYF. The CDR3 region has the DNA TGTGCCTGGACTAGCGGGAGTGCGGATACGCAGTATTTT. The full variable domain, rest sourced from reference TRBV30 and TRBJ2-3, is SQTIHQWPATLVQPVGSPLSLECTVEGTSNPNLYWYRQAAGRGLQLLFYSVGIGQISSEVPQNLSASRPQDRQFILSSKKLLLSDSGFYLCAWTSGSADTQYFGPGTRLTVL.

The rearrangement links TRBV7-9 to TRBJ1-1, with no clear D. The CDR3 spans 13 residues. With 0 bases removed from V and 10 bases from J, the gap between germline ends came to 12 bases. Per the germline V gene, CDR1 is SEHNR and CDR2 is FQNEAQ (reference sequence). CDR3 in amino acids: CASSLASKRSAFF. In nucleotides, the CDR3 is TGTGCCAGCAGCTTAGCGTCGAAACGGTCAGCTTTCTTT.

J is TRBJ2-7 and V is TRBV19; 7 bases agree with TRBD1. V lost 4 bases to trimming and J lost 3 bases; unmatched junction nucleotides: 6. Per the germline V gene, CDR1 is LNHDA and CDR2 is SQIVND (reference sequence). The CDR3 runs to 14 residues. Written as DNA, the CDR3 is TGTGCCAGTAGTAGACGGGACAGAGACTACGAGCAGTACTTC. Amino acids: CASSRRDRDYEQYF. Full variable domain (outside the CDR3, taken from reference TRBV19 and TRBJ2-7): DGGITQSPKYLFRKEGQNVTLSCEQNLNHDAMYWYRQDPGQGLRLIYYSQIVNDFQKGDIAEGYSVSREKKESFPLTVTSAQKNPTAFYLCASSRRDRDYEQYFGPGTRLTVT.

Comment on this clone: Other DNA sequences in the same sample also yield this CDR3. This sequence joins TRBV30 and TRBJ1-5, with a possible D match to TRBD1 (5 bases). The germline CDR1 and CDR2 sequences are GTSNPN and SVGIG (reference sequence). The CDR3 contains 12 residues. V shed 1 base and J shed 6 bases, with 7 bases lying between them. The CDR3 nucleotides are TGTGCCTGGAGTGCCGGGGGTCAGCCCCAGCATTTT. Amino acid sequence: CAWSAGGQPQHF.

The chain uses TRBV4-2 and TRBJ1-4, with D tentatively TRBD1 (5 bases). Germline V gene sequence: CDR1 LGHNA, CDR2 YNFKEQ. CDR3 length equals 16 residues. The ends were cut back, 3 bases at V and 6 bases at J, with 17 bases in the middle. CDR3 sequence: CASSQAERGLDEKLFF. The CDR3, as DNA: TGTGCCAGCAGCCAGGCTGAACGGGGGTTAGATGAAAAACTGTTTTTT.

This clone was counted a few times. This rearrangement joins TRBV6-5 to TRBJ1-2; 7 bases fit TRBD1. With 5 bases clipped from V and 4 bases from J, the junction kept 7 bases outside the gene matches. This CDR3 spans 14 amino acids. Germline V gene sequence: CDR1 MNHEY, CDR2 SVGAGI. In DNA, the CDR3 is TGTGCCAGCAGTCAGGGGCCAGGGGGCTATGGCTACACCTTC. This gives the protein CASSQGPGGYGYTF.

This chain connects TRBV4-1 to TRBJ2-4; 13 bases align to TRBD2. J lost 9 bases, V lost 5 bases, and 10 bases had no gene match. The CDR3 is made up of 16 amino acids. Germline V lookup: CDR1 MGHRA, CDR2 YSYEKL. The CDR3, as DNA: TGCGCCAGCAGCGCCAAGGGACTAGCGGGACAACCCATTCAGTACTTC. This gives the protein CASSAKGLAGQPIQYF.

This clone was counted a single time. Other DNA sequences in the sample encode the same CDR3. The V gene is TRBV7-3, the J gene TRBJ1-1; 7 bases match TRBD1. The CDR3 contains 13 residues. Germline V lookup: CDR1 SGHTA, CDR2 FQGTGA. The V segment lost 5 bases and the J segment 2 bases; nucleotides outside the gene matches: 2. Here the CDR3 reads CASSRDRNTEAFF. The CDR3 nucleotides are TGTGCCAGCAGCCGGGACAGAAACACTGAAGCTTTCTTT.

The chain carries TRBV7-9 and TRBJ1-2, with D perhaps TRBD1 (5 bases). The CDR3 has 13 amino acids. CDR1 SEHNR and CDR2 FQNEAQ come from the germline V gene (reference sequence). The V gene lost 3 bases and the J gene lost 4 bases, with 9 bases spanning the gap. For the CDR3, the DNA is TGTGCCAGCAGCTTCGACAGCGCCTATGGCTACACCTTC. Translated: CASSFDSAYGYTF.